This T cell receptor (beta chain) emerged from a study of T cell responses to AZD1222 COVID-19 vaccine. Study summary: Second doses at about 4 or about 12 weeks were pooled.

The germline V gene encodes CDR1 LGHDT and CDR2 YNNKEL (reference sequence). The CDR3 runs to 15 residues. V dropped 4 bases and J dropped 6 bases, with 16 bases sitting between them. TCRdb's table, derived via immunoSEQ multiplex PCR, lists solely in-frame clones and lacks some. The sample yields around 130,000 clones, 91% seen once. This TCR was sampled from an adult in good health. Sequenced material: peripheral blood, taken on day 0 of AZD1222 vaccination. The V gene is TRBV3-1 (or the pseudogene TRBV3-2), the J gene TRBJ1-3; weak D call: TRBD1 (6 bases). The CDR3 reads CASSLGRGLENTIYF. The CDR3, as DNA: TGTGCCAGCAGCCTTGGCAGGGGTTTAGAAAACACCATATATTTT.